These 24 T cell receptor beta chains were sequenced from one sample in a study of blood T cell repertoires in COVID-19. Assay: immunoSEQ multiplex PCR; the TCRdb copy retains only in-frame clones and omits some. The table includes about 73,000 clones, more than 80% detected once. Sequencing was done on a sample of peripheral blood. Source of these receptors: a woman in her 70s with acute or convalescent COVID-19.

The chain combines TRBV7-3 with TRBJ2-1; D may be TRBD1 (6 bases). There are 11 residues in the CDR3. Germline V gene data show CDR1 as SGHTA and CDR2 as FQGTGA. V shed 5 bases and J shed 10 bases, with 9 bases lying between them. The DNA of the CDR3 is TGTGCCAGCAGCCATGACAGGGAGCAGTTCTTC. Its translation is CASSHDREQFF.

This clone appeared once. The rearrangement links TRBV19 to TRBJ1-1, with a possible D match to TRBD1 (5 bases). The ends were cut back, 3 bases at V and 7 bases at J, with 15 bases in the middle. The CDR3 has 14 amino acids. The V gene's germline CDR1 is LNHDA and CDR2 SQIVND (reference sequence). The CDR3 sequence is CASSMAAGRGEAFF. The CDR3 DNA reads TGTGCCAGTAGTATGGCAGCAGGGAGGGGTGAAGCTTTCTTT.

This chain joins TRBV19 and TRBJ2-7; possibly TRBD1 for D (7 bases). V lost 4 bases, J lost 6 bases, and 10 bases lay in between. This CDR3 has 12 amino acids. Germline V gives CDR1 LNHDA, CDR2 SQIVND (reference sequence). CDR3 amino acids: CASSNQGGEQYF. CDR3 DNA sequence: TGTGCCAGTAGTAACCAGGGGGGCGAGCAGTACTTC.

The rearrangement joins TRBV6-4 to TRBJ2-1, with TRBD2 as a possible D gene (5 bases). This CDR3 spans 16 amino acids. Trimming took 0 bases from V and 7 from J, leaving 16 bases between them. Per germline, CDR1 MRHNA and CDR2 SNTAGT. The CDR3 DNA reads TGTGCCAGCAGTGACTCGTCGGAGGCGCCCAGGAATGAGCAGTTCTTC. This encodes CASSDSSEAPRNEQFF.

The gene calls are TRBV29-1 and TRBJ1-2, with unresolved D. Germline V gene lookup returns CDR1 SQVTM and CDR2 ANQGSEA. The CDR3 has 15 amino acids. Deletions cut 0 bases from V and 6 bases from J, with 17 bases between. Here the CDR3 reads CSVEDRWEGGNGYTF. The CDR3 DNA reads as TGCAGCGTTGAAGATCGGTGGGAGGGAGGGAATGGCTACACCTTC.

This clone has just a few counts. The CDR3, as DNA: TGTGCCAGCAGCTCCAGGGGGTTGGGCACTGAAGCTTTCTTT. It specifies CASSSRGLGTEAFF. The chain combines TRBV4-2 with TRBJ1-1, with TRBD1 matching 7 bases. The germline V gene has CDR1 LGHNA and CDR2 YNFKEQ. The ends lost 5 bases at V and 4 bases at J; junction bases unmatched: 7. This CDR3 contains 14 residues.

CDR3 sequence (DNA): TGTGCCAGCACTCCTCGGGGGTTCTATGGCTACACCTTC. Residues: CASTPRGFYGYTF. The J gene is TRBJ1-2, the V gene TRBV12-3 or TRBV12-4, with TRBD1 as a possible D gene (5 bases). V lost 7 bases and J 4 bases, leaving 13 bases between the germline ends. The CDR3 consists of 13 residues.

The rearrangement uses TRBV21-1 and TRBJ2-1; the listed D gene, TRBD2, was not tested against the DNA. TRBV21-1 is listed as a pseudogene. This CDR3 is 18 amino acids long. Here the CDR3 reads CASSPVEGAGTAYNEQFF. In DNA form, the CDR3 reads TGTGCCAGCAGCCCCGTGGAAGGAGCGGGGACGGCCTACAATGAGCAGTTCTTC.

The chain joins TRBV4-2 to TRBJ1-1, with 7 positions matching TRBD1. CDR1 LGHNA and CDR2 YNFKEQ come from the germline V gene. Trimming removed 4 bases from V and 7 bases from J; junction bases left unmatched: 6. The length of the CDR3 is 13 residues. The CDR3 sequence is CASSPRTGREAFF. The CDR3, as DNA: TGTGCCAGCAGCCCCCGGACAGGCCGTGAAGCTTTCTTT.

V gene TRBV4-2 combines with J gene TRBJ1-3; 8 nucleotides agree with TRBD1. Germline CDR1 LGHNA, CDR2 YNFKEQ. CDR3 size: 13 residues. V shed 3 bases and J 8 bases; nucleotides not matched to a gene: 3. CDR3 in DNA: TGTGCCAGCAGCCAGGACAGGGAAGACACCATATATTTT. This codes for CASSQDREDTIYF.

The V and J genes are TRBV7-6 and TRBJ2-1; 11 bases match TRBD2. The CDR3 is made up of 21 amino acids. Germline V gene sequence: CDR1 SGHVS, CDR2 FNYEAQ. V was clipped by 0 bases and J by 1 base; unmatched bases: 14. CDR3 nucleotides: TGTGCCAGCAGCTTAGCGCCGGCTAGCGGGAGGTCTGCTGGTTCCTACAATGAGCAGTTCTTC. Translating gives CASSLAPASGRSAGSYNEQFF.

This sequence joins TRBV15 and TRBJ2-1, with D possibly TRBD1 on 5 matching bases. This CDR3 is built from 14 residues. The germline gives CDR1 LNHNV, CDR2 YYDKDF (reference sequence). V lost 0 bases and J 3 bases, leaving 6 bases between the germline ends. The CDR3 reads CATSRDRGYNEQFF. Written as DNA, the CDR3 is TGTGCCACCAGCAGAGATAGGGGCTACAATGAGCAGTTCTTC.

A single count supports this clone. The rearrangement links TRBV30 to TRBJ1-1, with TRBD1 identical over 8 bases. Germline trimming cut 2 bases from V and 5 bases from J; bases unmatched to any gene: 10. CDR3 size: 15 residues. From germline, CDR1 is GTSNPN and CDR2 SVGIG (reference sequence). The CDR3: CAWSRPDRASTEAFF. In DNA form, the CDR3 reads TGTGCCTGGAGTCGCCCGGACAGGGCGTCGACTGAAGCTTTCTTT.

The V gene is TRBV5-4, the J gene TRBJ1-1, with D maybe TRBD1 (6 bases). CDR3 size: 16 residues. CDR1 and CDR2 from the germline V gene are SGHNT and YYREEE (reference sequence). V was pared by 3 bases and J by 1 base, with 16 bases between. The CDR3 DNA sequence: TGTGCCAGCAGCTCTTTTAGAGGGGACAAGAACACTGAAGCTTTCTTT. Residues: CASSSFRGDKNTEAFF.

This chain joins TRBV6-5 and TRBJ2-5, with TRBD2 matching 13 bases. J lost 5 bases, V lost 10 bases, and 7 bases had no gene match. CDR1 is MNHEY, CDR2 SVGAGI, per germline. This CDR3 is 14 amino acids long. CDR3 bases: TGTGCCATCGGACTAGCGGGAGCATGGGAGACCCAGTACTTC. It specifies CAIGLAGAWETQYF.

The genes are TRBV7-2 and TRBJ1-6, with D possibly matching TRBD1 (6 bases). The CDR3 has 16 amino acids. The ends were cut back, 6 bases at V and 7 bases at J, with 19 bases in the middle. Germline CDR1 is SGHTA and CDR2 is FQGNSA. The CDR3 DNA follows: TGTGCCAGCAGTTCCCGGGGGGGCAGCCGGAATTCACCCCTCCACTTT. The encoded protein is CASSSRGGSRNSPLHF.

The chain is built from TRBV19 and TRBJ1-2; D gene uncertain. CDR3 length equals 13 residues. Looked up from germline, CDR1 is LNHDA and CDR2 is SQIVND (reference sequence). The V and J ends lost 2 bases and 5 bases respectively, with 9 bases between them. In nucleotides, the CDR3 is TGTGCCAGTAGTATATGGGAGGGTTATGGCTACACCTTC. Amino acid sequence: CASSIWEGYGYTF.

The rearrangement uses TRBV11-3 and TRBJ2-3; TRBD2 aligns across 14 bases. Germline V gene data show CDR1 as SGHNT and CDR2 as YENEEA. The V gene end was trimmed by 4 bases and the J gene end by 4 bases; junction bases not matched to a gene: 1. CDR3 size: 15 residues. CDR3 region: CASSSGLAGADTQYF. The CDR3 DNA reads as TGTGCCAGCAGCTCGGGACTAGCGGGAGCAGATACGCAGTATTTT.

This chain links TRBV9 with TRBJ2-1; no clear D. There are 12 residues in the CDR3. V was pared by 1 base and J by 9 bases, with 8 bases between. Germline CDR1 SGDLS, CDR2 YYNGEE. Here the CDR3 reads CASSVSVGEQFF. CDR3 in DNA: TGTGCCAGCAGCGTAAGCGTTGGTGAGCAGTTCTTC. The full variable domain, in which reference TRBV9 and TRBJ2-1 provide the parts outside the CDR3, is DSGVTQTPKHLITATGQRVTLRCSPRSGDLSVYWYQQSLDQGLQFLIQYYNGEERAKGNILERFSAQQFPDLHSELNLSSLELGDSALYFCASSVSVGEQFFGPGTRLTVL.

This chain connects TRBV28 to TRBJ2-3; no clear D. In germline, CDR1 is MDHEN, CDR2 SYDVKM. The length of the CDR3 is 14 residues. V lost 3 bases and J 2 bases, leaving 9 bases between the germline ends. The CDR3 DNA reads TGTGCCAGCAGTTTGGGCACCTCCACAGATACGCAGTATTTT. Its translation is CASSLGTSTDTQYF.

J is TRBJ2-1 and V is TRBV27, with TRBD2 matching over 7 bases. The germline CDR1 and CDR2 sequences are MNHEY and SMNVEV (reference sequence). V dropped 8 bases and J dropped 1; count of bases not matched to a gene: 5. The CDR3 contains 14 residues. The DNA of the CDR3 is TGTGCCAGCGGGCTAGCGGTTTCCTACAATGAGCAGTTCTTC. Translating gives CASGLAVSYNEQFF.

This CDR3 is CASSGRLSSYNEQFF. CDR3 sequence (DNA): TGTGCCAGCAGTGGCAGACTCAGCTCCTACAATGAGCAGTTCTTC. The chain employs TRBV2 and TRBJ2-1; D is unclear. Per germline, CDR1 SNHLY and CDR2 FYNNEI. This CDR3 is built from 15 residues. Trimming took 4 bases from V and 0 from J, leaving 10 bases between them. Looking up the rest from reference TRBV2 and TRBJ2-1 gives the full variable domain: EPEVTQTPSHQVTQMGQEVILRCVPISNHLYFYWYRQILGQKVEFLVSFYNNEISEKSEIFDDQFSVERPDGSNFTLKIRSTKLEDSAMYFCASSGRLSSYNEQFFGPGTRLTVL.

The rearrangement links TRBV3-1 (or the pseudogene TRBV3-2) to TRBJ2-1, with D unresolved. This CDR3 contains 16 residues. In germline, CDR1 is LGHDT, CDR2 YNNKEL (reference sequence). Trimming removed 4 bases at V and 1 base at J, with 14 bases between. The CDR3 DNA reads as TGTGCCAGCAGCCGATATCAGGTTAGATCCTACAATGAGCAGTTCTTC. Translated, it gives CASSRYQVRSYNEQFF.

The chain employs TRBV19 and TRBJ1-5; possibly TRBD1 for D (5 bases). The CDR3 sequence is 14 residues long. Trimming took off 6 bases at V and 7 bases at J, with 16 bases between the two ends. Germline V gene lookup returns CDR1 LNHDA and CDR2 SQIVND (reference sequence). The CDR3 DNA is TGTGCCAGTAGCCCCAGAGGCGGGGGGCAGCCCCAGCATTTT. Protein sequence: CASSPRGGGQPQHF.